A single sample gave rise to the 5 T cell receptor beta chains below, sequenced in a study of blood T cell repertoires in COVID-19 (dated by TCRdb to between 2020 and 2021). Library generation was performed with the immunoSEQ multiplex PCR assay. TCRdb mirrors the immuneACCESS table, restricted to in-frame sequences. Some clones are absent from its copies; in checked studies, under half trace to an unresolved V gene, and the reason for the others is unknown. The sample yields 330,000 or so clones; about 91% were counted once. The ten largest clones add up to roughly a tenth of the sample. The sample was peripheral blood. The origin of the receptors is a man aged 25 to 45 with COVID-19, enrolled during active disease.

The J gene is TRBJ2-7, the V gene TRBV9; D may be TRBD2 (5 bases). V dropped 0 bases and J dropped 6 bases, with 10 bases sitting between them. The CDR3 consists of 13 residues. Per the germline V gene, CDR1 is SGDLS and CDR2 is YYNGEE. CDR3 loop: CASSVGGPGEQYF. The CDR3 coding sequence is TGTGCCAGCAGCGTAGGCGGGCCGGGCGAGCAGTACTTC. Full variable domain (outside the CDR3, taken from reference TRBV9 and TRBJ2-7): DSGVTQTPKHLITATGQRVTLRCSPRSGDLSVYWYQQSLDQGLQFLIQYYNGEERAKGNILERFSAQQFPDLHSELNLSSLELGDSALYFCASSVGGPGEQYFGPGTRLTVT.

As to this clone: The identical CDR3 is also encoded by other nucleotide sequences in the sample. The rearrangement links TRBV30 to TRBJ2-2, with 10 bases aligning to TRBD2. CDR3 length: 16 residues. Germline V gene data show CDR1 as GTSNPN and CDR2 as SVGIG (reference sequence). Trimming at V came to 1 base and at J to 0 bases, leaving 2 bases not matched to a gene. The CDR3 coding sequence is TGTGCCTGGAGTGGACTAGCGGGCTCGAACACCGGGGAGCTGTTTTTT. As protein: CAWSGLAGSNTGELFF. The variable domain in full, with the rest retrieved from reference TRBV30 and TRBJ2-2, is SQTIHQWPATLVQPVGSPLSLECTVEGTSNPNLYWYRQAAGRGLQLLFYSVGIGQISSEVPQNLSASRPQDRQFILSSKKLLLSDSGFYLCAWSGLAGSNTGELFFGEGSRLTVL.

This CDR3 reads CASSATQVLSSYEQYF. DNA for the CDR3: TGTGCCAGCAGCGCCACACAGGTATTGTCCTCCTACGAGCAGTACTTC. This sequence joins TRBV7-9 and TRBJ2-7; D perhaps matches TRBD1 (5 bases). The CDR3 is made up of 16 amino acids. Between the trimmed V and J ends, which lost 5 bases and 0 bases, there was a span of 17 bases. The germline gives CDR1 SEHNR, CDR2 FQNEAQ (reference sequence).

The chain is built from TRBV7-2 and TRBJ2-1; D is possibly TRBD1 (5 bases). V was cut by 5 bases and J by 8 bases, with 16 bases left in between. In germline, CDR1 is SGHTA, CDR2 FQGNSA. CDR3 size: 14 residues. This chain's CDR3 is CASSPQQGSHEQFF. The CDR3 DNA reads as TGTGCCAGCAGCCCGCAGCAGGGTTCCCATGAGCAGTTCTTC.

The chain carries TRBV6-1 and TRBJ2-7; D may be TRBD2 (6 bases). Germline-derived CDR1 and CDR2 are MNHNS and SASEGT. The V end was cut by 2 bases, the J end by 1 base, with 15 bases between. The CDR3 consists of 16 residues. The CDR3 nucleotides read TGTGCCAGCAGTGAAAATAGGTTAGCGGTGTCCTACGAGCAGTACTTC. Protein sequence: CASSENRLAVSYEQYF.